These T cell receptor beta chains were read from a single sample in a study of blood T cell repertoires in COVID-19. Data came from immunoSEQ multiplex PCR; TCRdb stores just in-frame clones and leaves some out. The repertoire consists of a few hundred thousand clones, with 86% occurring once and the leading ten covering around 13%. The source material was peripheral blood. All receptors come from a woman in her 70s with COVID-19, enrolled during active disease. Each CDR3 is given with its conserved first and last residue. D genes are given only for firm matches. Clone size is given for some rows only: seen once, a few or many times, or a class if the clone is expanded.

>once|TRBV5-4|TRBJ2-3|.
TGTGCCAGCAGCTCCCTAGGGGGGGCGACGCCTTCAGATACGCAGTATTTT
CASSSLGGATPSDTQYF
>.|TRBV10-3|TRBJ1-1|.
TGTGCCATCACCTGGGGAGAGAACACTGAAGCTTTCTTT
CAITWGENTEAFF
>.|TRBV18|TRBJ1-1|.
TGTGCCAGCTCACTAGCTCGCGGGGGCGCCTTATGGGCTTTCTTT
CASSLARGGALWAFF
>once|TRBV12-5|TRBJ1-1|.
TGTGCTAGTGGTTTGCCCGTATGGCCGACTAACACTGAAGCTTTCTTT
CASGLPVWPTNTEAFF
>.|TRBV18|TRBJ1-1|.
TGTGCCAGCTCACCAAGGGGATCAAACACTGAAGCTTTCTTT
CASSPRGSNTEAFF
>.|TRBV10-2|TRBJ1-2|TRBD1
TGCGCCAGCAGAGGGGACAGGGGGCTCAGCAATGGCTACACCTTC
CASRGDRGLSNGYTF
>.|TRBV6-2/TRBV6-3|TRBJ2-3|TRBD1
TGTGCCAGCAGTCCCGACAGGGTGGATACGCAGTATTTT
CASSPDRVDTQYF
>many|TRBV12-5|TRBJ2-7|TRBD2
TGTGCTAGCGGGGAGGGATCCGAGCAGTACTTC
CASGEGSEQYF
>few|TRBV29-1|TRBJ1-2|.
TGCAGCGCACAGGGTCTCCGCTATGGCTACACCTTC
CSAQGLRYGYTF
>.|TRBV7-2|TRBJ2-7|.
TGTGCCAGCAGCTTAAACCCAACAGGGAGAACCTACGAGCAGTACTTC
CASSLNPTGRTYEQYF
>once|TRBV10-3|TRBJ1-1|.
TGTGCCATCAGTGGAGCTCAGAACACTGAAGCTTTCTTT
CAISGAQNTEAFF
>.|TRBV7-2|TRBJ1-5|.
TGTGCCAGCAGCTTAAAGGCGGGTAGCAATCAGCCCCAGCATTTT
CASSLKAGSNQPQHF
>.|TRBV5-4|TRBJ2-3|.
TGTGCCAGCAGCCCTAGTAGCACAGATACGCAGTATTTT
CASSPSSTDTQYF
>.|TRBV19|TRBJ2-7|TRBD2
TGTGCCAGTAGTCTCGGACTAGCGGTTTCCTACGAGCAGTACTTC
CASSLGLAVSYEQYF
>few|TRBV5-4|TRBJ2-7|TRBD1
TGTGCCAGCAGCTTGGGGACAGGCCTTGGGGAGCAGTACTTC
CASSLGTGLGEQYF
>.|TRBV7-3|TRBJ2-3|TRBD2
TGTGCCAGCAGCCCAGCTAGCGGGGGGACCACAGATACGCAGTATTTT
CASSPASGGTTDTQYF
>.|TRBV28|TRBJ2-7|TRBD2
TGTGCCAGCAGTTTGGGGGAGCGGGGAACCTACGAGCAGTACTTC
CASSLGERGTYEQYF
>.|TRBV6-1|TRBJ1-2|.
TGTGCCAGCAGTGACACGTCAGCTAACTATGGCTACACCTTC
CASSDTSANYGYTF
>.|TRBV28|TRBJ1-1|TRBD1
TGTGCCAGCAGTTTATGGGGGGGACAGGGGCATACTGAAGCTTTCTTT
CASSLWGGQGHTEAFF
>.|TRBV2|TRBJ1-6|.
TGTGCCAGCGCCCCCCAGGGATCCTATAATTCACCCCTCCACTTT
CASAPQGSYNSPLHF
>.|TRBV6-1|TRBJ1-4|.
TGTGCCAGCAGTGACGCCCCCGGGACATTTGCAACTAATGAAAAACTGTTTTTT
CASSDAPGTFATNEKLFF
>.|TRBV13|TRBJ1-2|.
TGTGCCAGCAGCTTAGACAGCAACTATGGCTACACCTTC
CASSLDSNYGYTF
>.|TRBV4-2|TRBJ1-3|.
TGTGCCAGCAGCCAAGATACAGGAAACACCATATATTTT
CASSQDTGNTIYF
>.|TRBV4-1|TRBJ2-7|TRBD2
TGCGCCAGCAGCCTTGGGACTAGCGGCGAGCAGTACTTC
CASSLGTSGEQYF
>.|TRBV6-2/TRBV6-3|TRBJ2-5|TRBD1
TGTGCCAGCAGTTACTCGCCCCAGACAGGGGAAGAGACCCAGTACTTC
CASSYSPQTGEETQYF
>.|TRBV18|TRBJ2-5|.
TGTGCCAGCTCACCACGGGGGGGCTTGGAAGAGACCCAGTACTTC
CASSPRGGLEETQYF
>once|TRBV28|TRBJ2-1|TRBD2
TGTGCCAGCAGTCCCGGACTAGCGGGGGGGCTGCGGAATGAGCAGTTCTTC
CASSPGLAGGLRNEQFF
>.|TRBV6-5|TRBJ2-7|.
TGTGCCAGCAGTTACCTTGGAGGTTCCTCCTACGAGCAGTACTTC
CASSYLGGSSYEQYF